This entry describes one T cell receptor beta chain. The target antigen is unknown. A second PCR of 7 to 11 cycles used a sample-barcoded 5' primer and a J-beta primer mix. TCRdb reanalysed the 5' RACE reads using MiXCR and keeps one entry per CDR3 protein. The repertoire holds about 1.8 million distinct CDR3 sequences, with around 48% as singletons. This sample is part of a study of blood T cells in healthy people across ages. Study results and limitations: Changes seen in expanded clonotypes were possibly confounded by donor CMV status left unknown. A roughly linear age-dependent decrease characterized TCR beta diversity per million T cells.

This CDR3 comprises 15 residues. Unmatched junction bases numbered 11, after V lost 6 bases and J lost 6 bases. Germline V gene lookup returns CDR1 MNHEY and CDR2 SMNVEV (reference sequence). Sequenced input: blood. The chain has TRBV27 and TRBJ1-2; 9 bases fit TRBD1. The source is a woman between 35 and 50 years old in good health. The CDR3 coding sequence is TGTGCCAGCAGCAGACAGGGGGGCTCCAGGGATGGCTACACCTTC. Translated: CASSRQGGSRDGYTF.